These T cell receptor beta chains were read from a single sample in a study of naive and memory T cell subsets. TCRdb analysed the UMI-ligation and nested PCR reads with MiXCR anew, one entry per CDR3 protein. Of about 120,000 distinct CDR3 sequences listed, 35% to 45% are singletons. The source material was central memory CD4+ T cells from blood. All receptors derive from a human donor in good health. The CDR3 runs from the conserved cysteine through the conserved F or W. The order of the fields is V gene, J gene, clone size, D gene, CDR3 DNA, CDR3 protein. A D gene is named only where the DNA matches it firmly. The size entry is marked missing in some rows and otherwise reads once, few, many or a size class.

v_gene: TRBV2
j_gene: TRBJ1-5
abundance: many
d_gene: NA
CDR3nt: TGTGCCAGCGACGGTACGGTAAATAGCAATCAGCCCCAGCATTTT
CDR3aa: CASDGTVNSNQPQHF

v_gene: TRBV29-1
j_gene: TRBJ2-5
abundance: NA
d_gene: NA
CDR3nt: TGCAGCGTCCAGGCTTACCAAGAGACCCAGTACTTC
CDR3aa: CSVQAYQETQYF

v_gene: TRBV6-2/TRBV6-3
j_gene: TRBJ1-5
abundance: NA
d_gene: TRBD1
CDR3nt: TGTGCCAGCAGTTATGTTAAGGGACAGGGATTCGTCTCAAGCAATCAGCCCCAGCATTTT
CDR3aa: CASSYVKGQGFVSSNQPQHF

v_gene: TRBV6-5
j_gene: TRBJ2-5
abundance: many
d_gene: TRBD2
CDR3nt: TGTGCCAGCAGTCCCTGGACTAGCGGGGAACAAGAGACCCAGTACTTC
CDR3aa: CASSPWTSGEQETQYF

v_gene: TRBV5-4
j_gene: TRBJ2-1
abundance: NA
d_gene: NA
CDR3nt: TGTGCCAGCAGCCTGGGCGGAGGAGGGGTAAATGAGCAGTTCTTC
CDR3aa: CASSLGGGGVNEQFF

v_gene: TRBV20-1
j_gene: TRBJ2-1
abundance: few
d_gene: TRBD2
CDR3nt: TGCAGTGCTAGAGGGGTTAGACTAGCGGGGCGCCCGAATGAGCAGTTCTTC
CDR3aa: CSARGVRLAGRPNEQFF

v_gene: TRBV6-5
j_gene: TRBJ2-7
abundance: NA
d_gene: NA
CDR3nt: TGTGCCAGCAGGGGCCCGGATTACGAGCAGTACTTC
CDR3aa: CASRGPDYEQYF

v_gene: TRBV19
j_gene: TRBJ2-1
abundance: NA
d_gene: TRBD2
CDR3nt: TGTGCCAGTAGTCACCGGACTAGCGGGACTATTGCTGAGCAGTTCTTC
CDR3aa: CASSHRTSGTIAEQFF

v_gene: TRBV7-2
j_gene: TRBJ2-2
abundance: once
d_gene: NA
CDR3nt: TGTGCCAGCAGCTTGGAGGGGGCGGTTGGGCTGTTTTTT
CDR3aa: CASSLEGAVGLFF

v_gene: TRBV28
j_gene: TRBJ2-3
abundance: NA
d_gene: TRBD2
CDR3nt: TGTGCCAGCAGTTTAGCGGGAGTGGCAGATACGCAGTATTTT
CDR3aa: CASSLAGVADTQYF

v_gene: TRBV6-1
j_gene: TRBJ1-5
abundance: NA
d_gene: NA
CDR3nt: TGTGCCAGCAGTGAAGGGGTCGCACAGCCCCAGCATTTT
CDR3aa: CASSEGVAQPQHF

v_gene: TRBV12-3/TRBV12-4
j_gene: TRBJ2-3
abundance: NA
d_gene: NA
CDR3nt: TGTGCCAGCAGCTCCACTAGTCAAGGCACAGATACGCAGTATTTT
CDR3aa: CASSSTSQGTDTQYF

v_gene: TRBV28
j_gene: TRBJ2-1
abundance: many
d_gene: NA
CDR3nt: TGTGCCAGCAGCGACCAAAAGGGGAGGTACGGGTCAAATGAGCAGTTCTTC
CDR3aa: CASSDQKGRYGSNEQFF

v_gene: TRBV11-2
j_gene: TRBJ2-7
abundance: few
d_gene: TRBD2
CDR3nt: TGTGCCAGCAGCCTCGGACCAACTAGCGGGAGAAGCTACGAGCAGTACTTC
CDR3aa: CASSLGPTSGRSYEQYF

v_gene: TRBV28
j_gene: TRBJ2-7
abundance: many
d_gene: TRBD1
CDR3nt: TGTGCCAGCAGGCGACAGGGTGAACGCTCCTACGAGCAGTACTTC
CDR3aa: CASRRQGERSYEQYF

v_gene: TRBV6-5
j_gene: TRBJ2-1
abundance: NA
d_gene: NA
CDR3nt: TGTGCCAGCAGTTACGACGGGACCGCTACCGATGAGCAGTTCTTC
CDR3aa: CASSYDGTATDEQFF

v_gene: TRBV27
j_gene: TRBJ1-1
abundance: NA
d_gene: NA
CDR3nt: TGTGCCAGCAGTTTATCGCGGACGATCAGCACTGAAGCTTTCTTT
CDR3aa: CASSLSRTISTEAFF

v_gene: TRBV4-1
j_gene: TRBJ2-2
abundance: few
d_gene: TRBD1
CDR3nt: TGCGCCAGCAGCCAATCGGGACAGTTCACCGGGGAGCTGTTTTTT
CDR3aa: CASSQSGQFTGELFF

v_gene: TRBV6-2/TRBV6-3
j_gene: TRBJ1-1
abundance: NA
d_gene: NA
CDR3nt: TGTGCCAGCAGTTACATCCCAGGGTACTCCGACGACACTGAAGCTTTCTTT
CDR3aa: CASSYIPGYSDDTEAFF

v_gene: TRBV5-3
j_gene: TRBJ2-7
abundance: NA
d_gene: NA
CDR3nt: TGTGCCAGAAGCTGTGGACAGATATGCTACGAGCAGTACTTC
CDR3aa: CARSCGQICYEQYF